What follows are 12 T cell receptor beta chains derived from one specimen sequenced in a study of beta chain features in type 1 diabetes. TCRB transcripts that were expressed got sequenced, as all of the isolated RNA had been reverse transcribed. Using immunoSEQ multiplex PCR, the repertoire was profiled, and TCRdb retains in-frame clones only, with some absent. The sample comprises around 690,000 clones, 9.5% to 15% of which are singletons, and more than 0.095% rests with the top ten. Study-level points and caveats: Within each of all four CD4+ subsets, Type 1 diabetes patients had TCRB CDR3s that were moderately but significantly shorter.

No antigen is known for these receptors. The sample comprised naive CD4+ T cells from blood. The origin of the receptors is a man under 40 with type 1 diabetes.

The rearrangement links TRBV5-6 to TRBJ2-5; D unresolved. V lost 3 bases, J lost 4 bases, and 10 bases lay in between. The germline CDR1 and CDR2 sequences are SGHDT and YYEEEE. This CDR3 spans 13 amino acids. CDR3 in DNA: TGTGCCAGCAGCTCTTATTGGCGAGAGACCCAGTACTTC. The encoded protein is CASSSYWRETQYF.

The chain joins TRBV4-2 to TRBJ1-2; D is uncertain. V was cut by 0 bases and J by 7 bases, with 12 bases left in between. Looked up from germline, CDR1 is LGHNA and CDR2 is YNFKEQ. CDR3 length equals 14 residues. CDR3 region: CASSQDSPFGGYTF. CDR3 coding DNA: TGTGCCAGCAGCCAAGATTCCCCCTTCGGTGGCTACACCTTC.

V and J are TRBV27 and TRBJ2-5; weak D call: TRBD2 (7 bases). Germline V gene data show CDR1 as MNHEY and CDR2 as SMNVEV (reference sequence). This CDR3 comprises 14 residues. Trimming cost V 6 bases and J 5 bases, with 16 bases left between them. The CDR3 is CASRGTGGGETQYF. CDR3 nucleotides: TGTGCCAGCAGGGGTACGGGGGGCGGGGAGACCCAGTACTTC.

The CDR3 DNA follows: TGCGCCAGCAGCCAAGATCATGCTGGGGCGGAGTCCTACGAGCAGTACTTC. Protein: CASSQDHAGAESYEQYF. The rearrangement joins TRBV4-3 to TRBJ2-7, with D maybe TRBD1 (5 bases). The V and J ends lost 0 bases and 1 base respectively, with 16 bases between them. CDR3 length equals 17 residues. The germline gives CDR1 LGHNA, CDR2 YSLEER.

This clone was seen only a few times. V usage is TRBV4-3 and J usage is TRBJ1-1; TRBD1 might be the D (6 bases). Between the trimmed V and J ends, which lost 4 bases and 5 bases, there was a span of 17 bases. The CDR3 has 15 amino acids. The germline CDR1 and CDR2 sequences are LGHNA and YSLEER. The CDR3 DNA is TGCGCCAGCAGCCTCGGGAGGGGGAGTATAACTGAAGCTTTCTTT. As protein: CASSLGRGSITEAFF.

This clone was observed a handful of times. This chain connects TRBV19 to TRBJ1-6, with TRBD1 identical over 7 bases. Germline CDR1 LNHDA, CDR2 SQIVND (reference sequence). Germline trimming cut 5 bases from V and 3 bases from J; bases unmatched to any gene: 7. This CDR3 has 16 amino acids. Here the CDR3 DNA reads TGTGCCAGTAGTGCGTTACAGGGGATCTATAATTCACCCCTCCACTTT. Translating it yields CASSALQGIYNSPLHF.

The chain couples TRBV29-1 to TRBJ1-2; 7 bases fit TRBD1. CDR1 is SQVTM, CDR2 ANQGSEA, per germline. CDR3 size: 13 residues. The trim removed 5 bases at V and 0 bases at J, leaving 3 bases unmatched. The CDR3 loop reads CSVHRGTNYGYTF. CDR3 DNA: TGCAGCGTTCACAGGGGCACTAACTATGGCTACACCTTC.

The chain carries TRBV25-1 and TRBJ1-2; possibly TRBD1 for D (5 bases). Trimming took 3 bases from V and 8 from J, leaving 16 bases between them. This CDR3 is built from 14 residues. CDR1 is MGHDK and CDR2 is SYGVNS in the germline V gene. DNA for the CDR3: TGTGCCAGCAGTGAGTCAGGGAACCTCTACGGCTACACCTTC. This translates into CASSESGNLYGYTF.

This clone was detected only a few times. The V gene is TRBV2, the J gene TRBJ1-1, with D possibly being TRBD1 (5 bases). CDR3 length: 13 residues. The germline V and J ends were trimmed by 9 bases and 4 bases, with 15 bases remaining between them. Germline V gene sequence: CDR1 SNHLY, CDR2 FYNNEI. This CDR3 is CARGPGMATEAFF. The CDR3 DNA reads as TGTGCCAGGGGACCGGGGATGGCCACTGAAGCTTTCTTT.

V usage is TRBV6-5 and J usage is TRBJ2-6, with 7 bases that match TRBD1. V dropped 6 bases and J dropped 2; count of bases not matched to a gene: 1. CDR1 is MNHEY and CDR2 is SVGAGI in the germline V gene. The CDR3 has 14 amino acids. The CDR3 sequence is CASSDRAGANVLTF. Written as DNA, the CDR3 is TGTGCCAGCAGCGACAGGGCTGGGGCCAACGTCCTGACTTTC.

This rearrangement joins TRBV7-3 to TRBJ2-2, with 7 bases that match TRBD2. The V and J ends lost 0 bases and 4 bases, in that order; junction bases with no gene match: 5. This CDR3 region has 16 residues. Looked up from germline, CDR1 is SGHTA and CDR2 is FQGTGA. The CDR3 spells CASSLTQTSITGELFF. CDR3 bases: TGTGCCAGCAGCTTAACTCAGACTAGCATCACCGGGGAGCTGTTTTTT.

Regarding this clone: The sample contains more than one DNA sequence encoding this CDR3. V usage is TRBV9 and J usage is TRBJ2-7; the D gene is possibly TRBD1 (6 bases). Germline-derived CDR1 and CDR2 are SGDLS and YYNGEE. Trimming pared 0 bases from V and 2 bases from J, leaving 9 bases between. This CDR3 contains 14 residues. CDR3 loop: CASSVGTGPYEQYF. As DNA, the CDR3 is TGTGCCAGCAGCGTAGGAACAGGGCCCTACGAGCAGTACTTC. The variable domain in full, completed from reference TRBV9 and TRBJ2-7, reads DSGVTQTPKHLITATGQRVTLRCSPRSGDLSVYWYQQSLDQGLQFLIQYYNGEERAKGNILERFSAQQFPDLHSELNLSSLELGDSALYFCASSVGTGPYEQYFGPGTRLTVT.